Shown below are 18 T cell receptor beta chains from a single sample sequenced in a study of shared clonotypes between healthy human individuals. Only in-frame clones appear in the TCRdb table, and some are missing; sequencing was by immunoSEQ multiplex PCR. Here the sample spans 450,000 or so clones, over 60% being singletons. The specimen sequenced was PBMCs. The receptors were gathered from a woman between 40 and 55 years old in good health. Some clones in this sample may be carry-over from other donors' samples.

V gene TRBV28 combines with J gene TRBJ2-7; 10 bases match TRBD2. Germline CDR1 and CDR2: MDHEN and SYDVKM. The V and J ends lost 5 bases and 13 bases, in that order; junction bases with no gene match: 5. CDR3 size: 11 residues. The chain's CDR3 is CASSAGTSVYF. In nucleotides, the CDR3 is TGTGCCAGCAGTGCCGGGACTAGCGTTTACTTC.

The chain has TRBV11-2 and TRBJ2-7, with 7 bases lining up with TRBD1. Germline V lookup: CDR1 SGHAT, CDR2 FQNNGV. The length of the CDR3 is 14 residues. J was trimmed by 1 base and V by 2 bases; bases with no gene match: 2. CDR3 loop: CASSLLRGSYEQYF. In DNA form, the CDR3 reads TGTGCCAGCAGCTTACTCAGGGGGTCCTACGAGCAGTACTTC. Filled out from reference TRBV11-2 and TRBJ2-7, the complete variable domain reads EAGVAQSPRYKIIEKRQSVAFWCNPISGHATLYWYQQILGQGPKLLIQFQNNGVVDDSQLPKDRFSAERLKGVDSTLKIQPAKLEDSAVYLCASSLLRGSYEQYFGPGTRLTVT.

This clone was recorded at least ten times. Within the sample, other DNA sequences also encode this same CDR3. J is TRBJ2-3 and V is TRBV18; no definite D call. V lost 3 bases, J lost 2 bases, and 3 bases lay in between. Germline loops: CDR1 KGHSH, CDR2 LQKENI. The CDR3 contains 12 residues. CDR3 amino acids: CASSPPTDTQYF. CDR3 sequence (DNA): TGTGCCAGCTCACCTCCCACAGATACGCAGTATTTT.

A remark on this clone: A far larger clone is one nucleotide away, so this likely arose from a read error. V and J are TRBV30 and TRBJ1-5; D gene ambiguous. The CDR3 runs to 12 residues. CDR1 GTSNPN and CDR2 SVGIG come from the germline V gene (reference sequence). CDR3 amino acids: CAWSAQNQPRHF. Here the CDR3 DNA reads TGTGCCTGGAGTGCACAAAATCAGCCCCGGCATTTT.

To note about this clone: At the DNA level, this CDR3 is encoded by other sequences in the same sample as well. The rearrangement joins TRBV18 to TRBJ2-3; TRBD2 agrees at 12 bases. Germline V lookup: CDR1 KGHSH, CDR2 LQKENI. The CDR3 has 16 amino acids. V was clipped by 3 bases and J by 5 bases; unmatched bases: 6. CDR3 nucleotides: TGTGCCAGCTCACCCCTAGCGGGAGGGCCAGAAGATACGCAGTATTTT. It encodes CASSPLAGGPEDTQYF.

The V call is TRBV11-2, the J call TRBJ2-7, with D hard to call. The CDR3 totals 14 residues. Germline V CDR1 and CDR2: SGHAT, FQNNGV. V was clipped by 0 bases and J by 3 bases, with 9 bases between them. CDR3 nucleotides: TGTGCCAGCAGCTTAGATCTGATTTACTACGAGCAGTACTTC. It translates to CASSLDLIYYEQYF. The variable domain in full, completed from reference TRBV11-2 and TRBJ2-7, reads EAGVAQSPRYKIIEKRQSVAFWCNPISGHATLYWYQQILGQGPKLLIQFQNNGVVDDSQLPKDRFSAERLKGVDSTLKIQPAKLEDSAVYLCASSLDLIYYEQYFGPGTRLTVT.

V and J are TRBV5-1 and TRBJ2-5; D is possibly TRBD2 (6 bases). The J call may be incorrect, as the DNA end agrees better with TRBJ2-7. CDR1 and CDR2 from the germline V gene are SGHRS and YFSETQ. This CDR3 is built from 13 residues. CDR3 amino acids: CASSSGREYEQYF. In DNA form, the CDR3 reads TGCGCCAGCAGCTCGGGACGGGAGTACGAGCAGTACTTC.

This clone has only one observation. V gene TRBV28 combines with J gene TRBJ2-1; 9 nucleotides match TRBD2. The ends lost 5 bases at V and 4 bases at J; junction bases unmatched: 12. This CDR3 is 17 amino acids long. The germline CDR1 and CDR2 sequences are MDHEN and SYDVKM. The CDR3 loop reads CASSKTLPGLAYNEQFF. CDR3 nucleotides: TGTGCCAGCAGTAAAACTCTCCCGGGACTAGCTTACAATGAGCAGTTCTTC.

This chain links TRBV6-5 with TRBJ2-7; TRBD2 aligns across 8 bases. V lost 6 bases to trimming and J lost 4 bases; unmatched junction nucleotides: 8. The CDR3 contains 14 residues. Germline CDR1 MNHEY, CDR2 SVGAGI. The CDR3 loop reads CASSRRGGKYEQYF. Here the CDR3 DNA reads TGTGCCAGCAGCCGCCGGGGGGGCAAATACGAGCAGTACTTC.

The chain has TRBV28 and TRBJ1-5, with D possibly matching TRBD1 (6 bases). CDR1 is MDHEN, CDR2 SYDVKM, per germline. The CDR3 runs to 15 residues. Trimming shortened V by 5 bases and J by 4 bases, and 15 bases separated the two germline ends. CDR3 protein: CASSPSPGQNQPQHF. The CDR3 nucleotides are TGTGCCAGCAGTCCGTCCCCAGGACAGAATCAGCCCCAGCATTTT.

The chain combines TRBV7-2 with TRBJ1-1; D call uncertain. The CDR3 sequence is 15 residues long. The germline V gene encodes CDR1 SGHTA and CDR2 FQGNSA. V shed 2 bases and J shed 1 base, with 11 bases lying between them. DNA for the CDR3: TGTGCCAGCAGCTTAAACGCAGGAGCGAACACTGAAGCTTTCTTT. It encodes CASSLNAGANTEAFF.

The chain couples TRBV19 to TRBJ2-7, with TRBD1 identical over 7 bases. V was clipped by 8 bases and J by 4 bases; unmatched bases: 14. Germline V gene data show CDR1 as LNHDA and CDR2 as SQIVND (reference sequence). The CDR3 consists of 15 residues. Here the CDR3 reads CASSAERQGLYEQYF. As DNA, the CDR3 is TGTGCCAGTTCAGCGGAGAGACAGGGTCTTTACGAGCAGTACTTC.

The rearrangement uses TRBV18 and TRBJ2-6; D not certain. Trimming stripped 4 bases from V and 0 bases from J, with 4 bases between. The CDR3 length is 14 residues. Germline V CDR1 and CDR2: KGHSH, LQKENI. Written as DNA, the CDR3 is TGTGCCAGCTCACAGACCTCTGGGGCCAACGTCCTGACTTTC. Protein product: CASSQTSGANVLTF.

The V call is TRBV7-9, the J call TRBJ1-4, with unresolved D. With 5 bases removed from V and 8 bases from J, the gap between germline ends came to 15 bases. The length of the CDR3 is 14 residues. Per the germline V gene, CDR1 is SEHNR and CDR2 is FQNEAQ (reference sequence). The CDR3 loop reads CASSPWTVPEKLFF. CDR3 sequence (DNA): TGTGCCAGCAGCCCCTGGACGGTGCCGGAAAAACTGTTTTTT.

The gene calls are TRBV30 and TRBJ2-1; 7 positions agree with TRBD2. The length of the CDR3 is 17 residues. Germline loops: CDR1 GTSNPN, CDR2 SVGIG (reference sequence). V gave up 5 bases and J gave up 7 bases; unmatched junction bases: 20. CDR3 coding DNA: TGTGCCTGGGGGGGTGGAGTGGCGGGAGTCCTGCGGAATGAGCAGTTCTTC. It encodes CAWGGGVAGVLRNEQFF.

This CDR3 is CASSFLSQTGTEAFF. The CDR3 DNA reads as TGTGCCAGCAGCTTCCTTTCGCAGACTGGAACTGAAGCTTTCTTT. The gene calls are TRBV5-4 and TRBJ1-1; D unresolved. V lost 2 bases and J 5 bases, leaving 16 bases between the germline ends. Germline-derived CDR1 and CDR2 are SGHNT and YYREEE (reference sequence). The CDR3 is 15 residues long.

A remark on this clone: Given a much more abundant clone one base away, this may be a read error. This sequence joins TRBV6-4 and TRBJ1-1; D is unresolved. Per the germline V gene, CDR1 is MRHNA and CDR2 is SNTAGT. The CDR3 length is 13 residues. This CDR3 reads CASGEGGDSKAFF. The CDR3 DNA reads TGTGCCAGCGGTGAAGGTGGTGACTCGAAAGCTTTCTTT.

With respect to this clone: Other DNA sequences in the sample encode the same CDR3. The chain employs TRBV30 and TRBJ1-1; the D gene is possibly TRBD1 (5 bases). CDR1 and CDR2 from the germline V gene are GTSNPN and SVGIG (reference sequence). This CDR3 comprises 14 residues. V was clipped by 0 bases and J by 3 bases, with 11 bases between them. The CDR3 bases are TGTGCCTGGAGTGTACTTCTGGGGGACACTGAAGCTTTCTTT. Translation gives CAWSVLLGDTEAFF.